This T cell receptor (beta chain) was captured in a study of shared clonotypes between healthy human individuals. At the level of the study: Per donor, three plates held CD4 naive cells, three held CD4 memory, two held CD8 naive and one held CD8 memory.

The CDR3 has 14 amino acids. CDR1 is SGHTA and CDR2 is FQGNSA in the germline V gene. Trimming shortened V by 5 bases and J by 5 bases, and 16 bases separated the two germline ends. The genomic DNA of each subset was split evenly across several immunoSEQ plates. Sequencing was performed with immunoSEQ multiplex PCR; in TCRdb, only in-frame clones are kept and a portion is missing. Found here are over a million clones, approximately 70% of them singletons; the top ten hold roughly 1.5%. The TCR comes from a man between 18 and 35 years old in good health. The sequenced sample consisted of memory CD4+ T cells sorted from blood. Subset reported: CD45RA-negative fraction. The chain is built from TRBV7-2 and TRBJ2-7; D tentatively fits TRBD1 or TRBD2 (5 bases each). The CDR3 region is CASSPGLAINEQYF. The CDR3 coding sequence is TGTGCCAGCAGCCCGGGGCTAGCTATCAACGAGCAGTACTTC.